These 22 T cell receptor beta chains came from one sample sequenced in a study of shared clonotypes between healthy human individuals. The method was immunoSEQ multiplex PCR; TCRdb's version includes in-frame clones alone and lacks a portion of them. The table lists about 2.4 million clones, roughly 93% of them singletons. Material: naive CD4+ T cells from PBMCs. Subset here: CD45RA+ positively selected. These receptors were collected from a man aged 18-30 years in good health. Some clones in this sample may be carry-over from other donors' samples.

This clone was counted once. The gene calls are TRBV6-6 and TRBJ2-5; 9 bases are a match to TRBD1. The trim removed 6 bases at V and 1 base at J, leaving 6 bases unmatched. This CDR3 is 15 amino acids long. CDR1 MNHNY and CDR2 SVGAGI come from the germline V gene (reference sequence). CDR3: CASSWDRVVQETQYF. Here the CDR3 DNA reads TGTGCCAGCAGCTGGGACAGGGTCGTCCAAGAGACCCAGTACTTC.

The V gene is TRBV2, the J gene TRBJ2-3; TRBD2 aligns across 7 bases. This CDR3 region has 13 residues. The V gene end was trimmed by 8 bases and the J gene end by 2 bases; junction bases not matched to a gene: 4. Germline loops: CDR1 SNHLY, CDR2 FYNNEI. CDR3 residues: CASLAGTTDTQYF. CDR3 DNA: TGTGCCAGCTTAGCGGGCACCACAGATACGCAGTATTTT.

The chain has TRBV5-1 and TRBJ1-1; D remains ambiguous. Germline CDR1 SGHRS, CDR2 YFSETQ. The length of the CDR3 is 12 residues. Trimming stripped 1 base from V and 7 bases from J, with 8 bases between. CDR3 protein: CASSLNQDEAFF. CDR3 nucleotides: TGCGCCAGCAGCTTGAACCAGGATGAAGCTTTCTTT.

CDR3 residues: CASGRTGGNWAETQYF. CDR3 bases: TGTGCCAGCGGGAGAACAGGGGGAAATTGGGCAGAGACCCAGTACTTC. The chain uses TRBV7-9 and TRBJ2-5; 8 bases are a match to TRBD1. The length of the CDR3 is 16 residues. The V segment lost 8 bases and the J segment 4 bases; nucleotides outside the gene matches: 15. Germline-derived CDR1 and CDR2 are SEHNR and FQNEAQ (reference sequence). Looking up the rest from reference TRBV7-9 and TRBJ2-5 gives the full variable domain: DTGVSQNPRHKITKRGQNVTFRCDPISEHNRLYWYRQTLGQGPEFLTYFQNEAQLEKSRLLSDRFSAERPKGSFSTLEIQRTEQGDSAMYLCASGRTGGNWAETQYFGPGTRLLVL.

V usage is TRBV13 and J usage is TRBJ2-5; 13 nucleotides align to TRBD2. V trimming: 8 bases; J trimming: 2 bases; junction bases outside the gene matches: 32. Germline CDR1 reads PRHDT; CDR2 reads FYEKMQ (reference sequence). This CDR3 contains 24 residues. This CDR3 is CASPLGTSGILPRRSVNRQETQYF. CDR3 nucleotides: TGTGCCAGCCCCTTAGGGACTAGCGGGATATTACCGAGGCGGTCGGTAAATCGGCAAGAGACCCAGTACTTC.

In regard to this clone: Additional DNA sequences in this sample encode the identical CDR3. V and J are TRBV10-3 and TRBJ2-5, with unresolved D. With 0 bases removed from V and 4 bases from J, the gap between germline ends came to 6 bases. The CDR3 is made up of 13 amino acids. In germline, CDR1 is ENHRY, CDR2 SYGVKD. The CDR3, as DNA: TGTGCCATCAGTGAGTCGCGCGGAGAGACCCAGTACTTC. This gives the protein CAISESRGETQYF.

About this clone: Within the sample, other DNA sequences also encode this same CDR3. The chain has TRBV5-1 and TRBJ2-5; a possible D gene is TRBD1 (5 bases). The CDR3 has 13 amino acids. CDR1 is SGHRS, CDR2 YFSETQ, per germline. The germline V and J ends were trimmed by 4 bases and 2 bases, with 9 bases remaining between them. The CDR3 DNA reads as TGCGCCAGCAGCCAGACAGTACAAGAGACCCAGTACTTC. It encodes CASSQTVQETQYF.

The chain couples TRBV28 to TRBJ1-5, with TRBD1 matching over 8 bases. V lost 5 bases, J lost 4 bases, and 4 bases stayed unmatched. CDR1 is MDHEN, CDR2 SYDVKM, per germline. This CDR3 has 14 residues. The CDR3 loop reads CASSMGQVNQPQHF. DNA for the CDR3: TGTGCCAGCAGTATGGGACAGGTAAATCAGCCCCAGCATTTT. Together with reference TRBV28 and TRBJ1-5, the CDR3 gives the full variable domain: DVKVTQSSRYLVKRTGEKVFLECVQDMDHENMFWYRQDPGLGLRLIYFSYDVKMKEKGDIPEGYSVSREKKERFSLILESASTNQTSMYLCASSMGQVNQPQHFGDGTRLSIL.

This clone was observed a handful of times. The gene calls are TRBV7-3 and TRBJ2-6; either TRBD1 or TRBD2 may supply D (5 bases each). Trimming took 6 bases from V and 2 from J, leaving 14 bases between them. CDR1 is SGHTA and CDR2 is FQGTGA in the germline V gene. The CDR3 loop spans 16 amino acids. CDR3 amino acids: CASSLQGPAGANVLTF. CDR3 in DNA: TGTGCCAGCAGTCTCCAGGGACCTGCTGGGGCCAACGTCCTGACTTTC.

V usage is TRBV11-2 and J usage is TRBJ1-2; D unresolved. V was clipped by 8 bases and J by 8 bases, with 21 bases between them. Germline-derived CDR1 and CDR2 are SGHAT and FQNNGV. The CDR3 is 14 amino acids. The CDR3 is CASALSPGVRGYTF. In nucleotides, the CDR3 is TGTGCCAGCGCCCTTTCCCCCGGGGTTCGGGGCTACACCTTC.

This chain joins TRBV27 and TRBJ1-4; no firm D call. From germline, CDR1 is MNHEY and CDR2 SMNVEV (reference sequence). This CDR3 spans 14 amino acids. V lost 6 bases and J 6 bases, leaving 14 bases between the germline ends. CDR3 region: CASSPLWEDEKLFF. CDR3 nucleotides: TGTGCCAGCAGCCCTCTGTGGGAGGATGAAAAACTGTTTTTT.

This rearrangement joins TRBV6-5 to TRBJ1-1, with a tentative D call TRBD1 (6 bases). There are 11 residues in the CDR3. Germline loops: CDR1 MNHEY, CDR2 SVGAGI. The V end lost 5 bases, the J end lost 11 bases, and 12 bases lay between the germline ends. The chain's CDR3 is CASSGGLGAFF. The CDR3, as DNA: TGTGCCAGCAGTGGGGGGCTTGGGGCTTTCTTT.

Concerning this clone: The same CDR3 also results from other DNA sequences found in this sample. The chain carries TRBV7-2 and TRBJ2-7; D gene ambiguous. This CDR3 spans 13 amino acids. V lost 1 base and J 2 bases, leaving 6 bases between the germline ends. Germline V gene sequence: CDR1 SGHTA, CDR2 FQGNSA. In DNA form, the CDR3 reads TGTGCCAGCAGCTTAGGATTAGCCTACGAGCAGTACTTC. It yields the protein CASSLGLAYEQYF.

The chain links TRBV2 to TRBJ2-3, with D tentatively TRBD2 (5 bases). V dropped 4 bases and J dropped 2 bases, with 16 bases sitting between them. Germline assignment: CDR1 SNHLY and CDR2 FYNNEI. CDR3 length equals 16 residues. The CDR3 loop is CASSAPRGMVTDTQYF. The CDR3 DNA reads TGTGCCAGCAGTGCCCCACGAGGGATGGTCACAGATACGCAGTATTTT.

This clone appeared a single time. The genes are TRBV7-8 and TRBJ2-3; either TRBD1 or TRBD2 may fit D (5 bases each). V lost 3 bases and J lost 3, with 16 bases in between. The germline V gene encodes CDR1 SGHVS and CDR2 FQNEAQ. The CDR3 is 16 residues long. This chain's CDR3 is CASSFTRDPRTDTQYF. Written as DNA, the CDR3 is TGTGCCAGCAGCTTTACCCGGGACCCCCGGACAGATACGCAGTATTTT.

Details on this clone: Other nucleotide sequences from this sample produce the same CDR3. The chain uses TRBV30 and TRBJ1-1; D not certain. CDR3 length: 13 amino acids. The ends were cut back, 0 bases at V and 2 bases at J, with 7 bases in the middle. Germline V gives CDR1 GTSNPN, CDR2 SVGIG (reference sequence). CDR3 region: CAWSVGSNTEAFF. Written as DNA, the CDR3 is TGTGCCTGGAGTGTCGGGAGCAACACTGAAGCTTTCTTT.

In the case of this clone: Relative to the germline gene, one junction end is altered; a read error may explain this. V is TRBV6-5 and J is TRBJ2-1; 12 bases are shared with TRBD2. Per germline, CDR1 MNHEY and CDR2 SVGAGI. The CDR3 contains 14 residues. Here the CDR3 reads CASSYAGLAGSGVF. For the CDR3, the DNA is TGTGCCAGCAGTTACGCCGGACTAGCGGGATCGGGGGTCTTC.

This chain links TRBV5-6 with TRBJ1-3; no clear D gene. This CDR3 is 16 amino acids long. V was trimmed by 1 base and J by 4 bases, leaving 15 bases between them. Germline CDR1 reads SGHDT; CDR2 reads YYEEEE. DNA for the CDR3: TGTGCCAGCAGCTTGTCTTACGGCGGCTGGGGAAACACCATATATTTT. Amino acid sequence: CASSLSYGGWGNTIYF.

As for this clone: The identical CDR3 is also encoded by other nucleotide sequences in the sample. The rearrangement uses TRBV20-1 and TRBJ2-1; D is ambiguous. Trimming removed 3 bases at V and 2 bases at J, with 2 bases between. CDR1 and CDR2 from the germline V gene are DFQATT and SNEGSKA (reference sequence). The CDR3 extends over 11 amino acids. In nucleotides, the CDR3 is TGCAGTGCTAGGACCTACAATGAGCAGTTCTTC. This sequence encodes CSARTYNEQFF.

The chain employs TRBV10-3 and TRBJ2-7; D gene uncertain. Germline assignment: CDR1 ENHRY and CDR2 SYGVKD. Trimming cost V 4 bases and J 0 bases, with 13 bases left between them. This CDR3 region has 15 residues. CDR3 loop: CAISVRSAPSYEQYF. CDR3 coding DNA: TGTGCCATCAGTGTTCGGTCCGCACCCTCCTACGAGCAGTACTTC.

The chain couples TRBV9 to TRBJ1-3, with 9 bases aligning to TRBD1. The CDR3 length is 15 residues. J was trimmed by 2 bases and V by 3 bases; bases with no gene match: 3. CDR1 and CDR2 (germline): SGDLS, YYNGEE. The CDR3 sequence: CASSGRQGAGNTIYF. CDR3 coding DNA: TGTGCCAGCAGCGGCAGACAGGGGGCTGGAAACACCATATATTTT.

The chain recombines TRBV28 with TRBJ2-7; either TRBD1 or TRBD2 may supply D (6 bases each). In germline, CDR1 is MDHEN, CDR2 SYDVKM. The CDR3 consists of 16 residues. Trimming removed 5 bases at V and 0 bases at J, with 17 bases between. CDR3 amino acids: CASSRIGGLSSYEQYF. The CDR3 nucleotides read TGTGCCAGCAGTAGAATCGGGGGCCTGAGCTCCTACGAGCAGTACTTC. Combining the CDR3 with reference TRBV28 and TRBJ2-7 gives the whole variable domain DVKVTQSSRYLVKRTGEKVFLECVQDMDHENMFWYRQDPGLGLRLIYFSYDVKMKEKGDIPEGYSVSREKKERFSLILESASTNQTSMYLCASSRIGGLSSYEQYFGPGTRLTVT.